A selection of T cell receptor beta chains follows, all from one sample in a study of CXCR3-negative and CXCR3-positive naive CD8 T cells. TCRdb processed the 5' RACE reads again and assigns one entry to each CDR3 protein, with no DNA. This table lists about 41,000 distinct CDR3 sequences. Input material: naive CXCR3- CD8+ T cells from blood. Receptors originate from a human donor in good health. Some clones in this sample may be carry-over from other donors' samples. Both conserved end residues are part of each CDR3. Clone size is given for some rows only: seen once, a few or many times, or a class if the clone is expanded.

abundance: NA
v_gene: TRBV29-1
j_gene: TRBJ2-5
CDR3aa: CSVEELVYQETQYF

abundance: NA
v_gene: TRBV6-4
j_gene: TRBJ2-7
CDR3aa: CASSTTSGGAGNEQYF

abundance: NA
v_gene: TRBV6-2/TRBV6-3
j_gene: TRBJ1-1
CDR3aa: CASSWVLRMNTEAFF

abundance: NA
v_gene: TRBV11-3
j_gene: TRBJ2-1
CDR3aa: CASSYDEGSDNEQFF

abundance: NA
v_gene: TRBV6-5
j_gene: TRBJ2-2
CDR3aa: CASSAMAGGGELFF

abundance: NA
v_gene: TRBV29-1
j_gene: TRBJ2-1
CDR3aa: CSSDRGGNEQFF

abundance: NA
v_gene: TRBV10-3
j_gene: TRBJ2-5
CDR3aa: CAIRSTGGQETQYF

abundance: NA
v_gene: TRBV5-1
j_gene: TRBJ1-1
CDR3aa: CASSLLDSVGAEAFF

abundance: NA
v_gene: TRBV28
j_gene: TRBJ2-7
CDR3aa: CASSFPPDNSPYEQYF

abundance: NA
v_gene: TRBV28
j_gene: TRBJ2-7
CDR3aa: CASNGRDSYEQYF

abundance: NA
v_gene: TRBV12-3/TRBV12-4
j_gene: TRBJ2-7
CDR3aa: CASSLGGGTYEQYF

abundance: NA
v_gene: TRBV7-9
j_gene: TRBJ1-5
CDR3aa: CASSSTKDSDSNQPQHF

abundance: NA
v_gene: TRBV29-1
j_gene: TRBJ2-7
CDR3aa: CSAEAGQGNEQYF

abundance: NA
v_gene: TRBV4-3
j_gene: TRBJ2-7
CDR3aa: CASSQEDGSSYEQYF

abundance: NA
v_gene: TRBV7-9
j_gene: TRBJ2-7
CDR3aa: CASSTMGGASYEQYF

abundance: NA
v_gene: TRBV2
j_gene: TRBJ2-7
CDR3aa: CASSETGSYEQYF

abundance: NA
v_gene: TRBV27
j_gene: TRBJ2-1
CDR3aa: CASSLAQNNEQFF

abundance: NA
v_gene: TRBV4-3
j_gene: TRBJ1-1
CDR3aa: CASSPAGAVTLSTSKSAFF

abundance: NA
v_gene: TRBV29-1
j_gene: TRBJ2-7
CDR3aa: CSVWGVQPEQYF

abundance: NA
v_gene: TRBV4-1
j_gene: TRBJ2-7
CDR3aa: CASTPLGASSYEQYF

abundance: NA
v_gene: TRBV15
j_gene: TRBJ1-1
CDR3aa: CATSRRGEPNTEAFF

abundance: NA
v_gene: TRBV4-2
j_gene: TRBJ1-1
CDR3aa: CASSQGDRLSTEAFF

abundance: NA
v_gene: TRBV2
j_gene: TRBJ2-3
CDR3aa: CASMKGGTQYF

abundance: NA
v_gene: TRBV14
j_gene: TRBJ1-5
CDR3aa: CASSRRGNQPQHF

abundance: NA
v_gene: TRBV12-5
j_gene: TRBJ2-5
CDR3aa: CASGLGTGRDRETQYF

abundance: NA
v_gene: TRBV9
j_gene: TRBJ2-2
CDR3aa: CASSHPGNTGELFF

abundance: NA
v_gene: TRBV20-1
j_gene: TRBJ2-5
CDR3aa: CSANEVAIGQPEAQYF

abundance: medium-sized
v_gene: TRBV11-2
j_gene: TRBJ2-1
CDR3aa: CASSLIDYNEQFF

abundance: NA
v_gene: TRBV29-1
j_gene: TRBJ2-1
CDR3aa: CSGGRGLGYNEQFF

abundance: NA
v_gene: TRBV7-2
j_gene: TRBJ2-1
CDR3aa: CASSLAPYNEQFF

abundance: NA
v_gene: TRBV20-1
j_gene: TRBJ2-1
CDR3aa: CSAMTGTSHNEQFF

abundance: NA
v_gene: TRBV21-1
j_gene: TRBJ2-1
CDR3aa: CASSKEASGSHEQYF

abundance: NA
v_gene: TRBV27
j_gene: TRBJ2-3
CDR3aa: CASSLSLPADTQYF

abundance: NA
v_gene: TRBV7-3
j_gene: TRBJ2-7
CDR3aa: CASSQGSEQYF

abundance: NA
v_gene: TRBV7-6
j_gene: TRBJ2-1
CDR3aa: CASSLEAGPYNEQFF

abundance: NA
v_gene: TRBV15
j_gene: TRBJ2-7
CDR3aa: CATRDTSSYEQYF

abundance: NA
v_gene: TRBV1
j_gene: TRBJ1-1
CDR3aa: CTSSHPAGGTNTEAFF

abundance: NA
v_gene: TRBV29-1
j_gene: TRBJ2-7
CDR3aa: CSVLGPATYEQYF

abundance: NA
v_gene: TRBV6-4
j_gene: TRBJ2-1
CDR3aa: CASSLGERNYNEQFF

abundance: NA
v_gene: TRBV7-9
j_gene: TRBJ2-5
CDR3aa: CASSRGFDETQYF

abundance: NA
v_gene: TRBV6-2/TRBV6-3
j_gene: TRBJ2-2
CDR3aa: CASSYSAGASTGELFF

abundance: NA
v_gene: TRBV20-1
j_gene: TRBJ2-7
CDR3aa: CSADSGGLYEQYF

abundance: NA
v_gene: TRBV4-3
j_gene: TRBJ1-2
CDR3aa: CASSQDLRPDGYTF

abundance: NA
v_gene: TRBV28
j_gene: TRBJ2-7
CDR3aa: CASSALKASEQYF

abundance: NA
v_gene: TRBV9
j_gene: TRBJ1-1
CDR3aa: CASSPPTGGNTEAFF

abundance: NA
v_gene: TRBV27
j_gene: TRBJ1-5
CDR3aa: CASSTDRGTRPQHF

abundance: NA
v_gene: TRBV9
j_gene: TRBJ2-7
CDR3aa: CASSPGDYEQYF

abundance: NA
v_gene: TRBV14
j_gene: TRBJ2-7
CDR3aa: CASSPKGSYEQYF